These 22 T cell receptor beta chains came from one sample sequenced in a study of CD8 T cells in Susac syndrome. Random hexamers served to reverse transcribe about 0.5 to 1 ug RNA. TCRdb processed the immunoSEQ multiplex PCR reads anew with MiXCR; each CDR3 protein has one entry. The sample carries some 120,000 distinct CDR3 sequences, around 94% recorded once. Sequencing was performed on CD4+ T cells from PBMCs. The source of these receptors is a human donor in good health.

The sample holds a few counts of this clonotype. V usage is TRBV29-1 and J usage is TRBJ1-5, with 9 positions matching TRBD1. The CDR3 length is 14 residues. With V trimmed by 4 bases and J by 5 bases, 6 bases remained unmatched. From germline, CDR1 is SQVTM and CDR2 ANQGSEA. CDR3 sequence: CSVVGDREDQPQHF. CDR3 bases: TGCAGCGTTGTCGGGGACAGGGAGGATCAGCCCCAGCATTTT.

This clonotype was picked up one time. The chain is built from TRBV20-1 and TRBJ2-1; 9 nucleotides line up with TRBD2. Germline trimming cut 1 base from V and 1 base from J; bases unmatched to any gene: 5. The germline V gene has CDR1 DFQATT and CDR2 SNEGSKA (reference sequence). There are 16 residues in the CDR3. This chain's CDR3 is CSARGLAGRSYNEQFF. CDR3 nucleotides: TGCAGTGCTAGAGGGCTAGCGGGAAGGTCCTACAATGAGCAGTTCTTC.

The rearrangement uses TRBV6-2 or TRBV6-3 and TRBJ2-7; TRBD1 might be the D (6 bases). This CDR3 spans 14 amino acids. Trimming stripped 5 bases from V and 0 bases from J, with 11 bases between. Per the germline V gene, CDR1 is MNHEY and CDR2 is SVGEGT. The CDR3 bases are TGTGCCAGCAGTCCGACAGGAAACTCCTACGAGCAGTACTTC. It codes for CASSPTGNSYEQYF.

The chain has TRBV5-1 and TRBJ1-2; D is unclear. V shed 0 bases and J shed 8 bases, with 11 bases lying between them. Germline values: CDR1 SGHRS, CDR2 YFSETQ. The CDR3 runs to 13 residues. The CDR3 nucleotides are TGCGCCAGCAGCTTGGTAACGGATCTGGGCTACACCTTC. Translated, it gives CASSLVTDLGYTF. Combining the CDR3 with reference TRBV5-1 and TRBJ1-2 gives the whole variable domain KAGVTQTPRYLIKTRGQQVTLSCSPISGHRSVSWYQQTPGQGLQFLFEYFSETQRNKGNFPGRFSGRQFSNSRSEMNVSTLELGDSALYLCASSLVTDLGYTFGSGTRLTVV.

CDR3 bases: TGTGCCAGCACCTCCCGACTAGCGGGCCTTTGGGAGCAGTACTTC. Protein sequence: CASTSRLAGLWEQYF. The chain has TRBV6-2 or TRBV6-3 and TRBJ2-7; 10 nucleotides align to TRBD2. The trim removed 7 bases at V and 7 bases at J, leaving 13 bases unmatched. The length of the CDR3 is 15 residues. Germline CDR1 is MNHEY and CDR2 is SVGEGT.

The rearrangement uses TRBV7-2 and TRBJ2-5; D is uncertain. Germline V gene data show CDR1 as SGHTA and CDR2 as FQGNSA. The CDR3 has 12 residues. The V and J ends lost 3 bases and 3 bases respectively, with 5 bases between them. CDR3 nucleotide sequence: TGTGCCAGCAGCTTCTTCGAAGAGACCCAGTACTTC. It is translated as CASSFFEETQYF.

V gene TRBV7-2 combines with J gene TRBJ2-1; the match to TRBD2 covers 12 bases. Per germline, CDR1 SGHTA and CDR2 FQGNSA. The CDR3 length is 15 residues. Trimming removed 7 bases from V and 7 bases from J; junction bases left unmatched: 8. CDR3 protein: CASTSTSGRRNEQFF. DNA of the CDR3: TGTGCCAGCACCTCAACTAGCGGGAGGCGGAATGAGCAGTTCTTC.

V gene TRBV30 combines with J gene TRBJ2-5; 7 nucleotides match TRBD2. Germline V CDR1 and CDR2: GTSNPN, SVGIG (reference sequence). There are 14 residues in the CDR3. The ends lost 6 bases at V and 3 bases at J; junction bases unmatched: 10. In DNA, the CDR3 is TGTGCCTGTGGAGGGAGGGCTGGGGAAGAGACCCAGTACTTC. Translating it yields CACGGRAGEETQYF.

Written as DNA, the CDR3 is TGTGCCAGCAGCGTCGGCGAAGCCCTGGGTCTGGATGAGCAGTTCTTC. Translating it yields CASSVGEALGLDEQFF. The chain joins TRBV9 to TRBJ2-1; D remains unclear. CDR1 and CDR2 from the germline V gene are SGDLS and YYNGEE. The CDR3 has 16 amino acids. Trimming shortened V by 2 bases and J by 8 bases, and 20 bases separated the two germline ends.

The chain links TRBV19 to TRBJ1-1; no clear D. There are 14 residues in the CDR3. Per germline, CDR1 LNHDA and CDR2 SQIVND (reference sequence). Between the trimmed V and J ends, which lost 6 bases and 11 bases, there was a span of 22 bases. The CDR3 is CASRRDNAGYEAFF. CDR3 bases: TGTGCCAGTAGAAGGGATAACGCGGGGTATGAGGCTTTCTTT. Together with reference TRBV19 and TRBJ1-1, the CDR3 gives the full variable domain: DGGITQSPKYLFRKEGQNVTLSCEQNLNHDAMYWYRQDPGQGLRLIYYSQIVNDFQKGDIAEGYSVSREKKESFPLTVTSAQKNPTAFYLCASRRDNAGYEAFFGQGTRLTVV.

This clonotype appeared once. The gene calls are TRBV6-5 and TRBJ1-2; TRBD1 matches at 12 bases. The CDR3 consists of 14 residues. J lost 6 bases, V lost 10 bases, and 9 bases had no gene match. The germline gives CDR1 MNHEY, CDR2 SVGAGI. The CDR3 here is CATRSGQGANGYTF. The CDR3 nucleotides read TGTGCCACCCGATCGGGACAGGGGGCAAATGGCTACACCTTC.

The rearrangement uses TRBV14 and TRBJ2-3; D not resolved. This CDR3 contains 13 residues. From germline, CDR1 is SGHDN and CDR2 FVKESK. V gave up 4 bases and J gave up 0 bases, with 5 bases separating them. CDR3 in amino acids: CASSLRSTDTQYF. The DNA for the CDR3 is TGTGCCAGCAGCCTTAGAAGCACAGATACGCAGTATTTT.

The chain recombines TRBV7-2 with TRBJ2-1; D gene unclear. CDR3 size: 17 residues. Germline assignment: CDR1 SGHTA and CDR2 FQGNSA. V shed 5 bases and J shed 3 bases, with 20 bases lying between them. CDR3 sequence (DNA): TGTGCCAGCAGCGAGAATGGGGTGTATACAGTCTACAATGAGCAGTTCTTC. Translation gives CASSENGVYTVYNEQFF.

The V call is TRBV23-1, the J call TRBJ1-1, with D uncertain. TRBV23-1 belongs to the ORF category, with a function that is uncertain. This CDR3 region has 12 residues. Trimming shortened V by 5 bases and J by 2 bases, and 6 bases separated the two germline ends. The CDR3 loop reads CASSGRNTEAFF. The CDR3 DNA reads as TGCGCCAGCAGTGGCAGAAACACTGAAGCTTTCTTT.

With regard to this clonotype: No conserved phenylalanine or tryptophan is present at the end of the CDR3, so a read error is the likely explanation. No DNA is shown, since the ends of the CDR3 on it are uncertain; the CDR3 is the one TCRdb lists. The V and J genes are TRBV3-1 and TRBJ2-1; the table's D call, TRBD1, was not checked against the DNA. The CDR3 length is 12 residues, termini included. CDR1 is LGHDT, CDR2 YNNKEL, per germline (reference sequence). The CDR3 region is CASSHQGQGLRV.

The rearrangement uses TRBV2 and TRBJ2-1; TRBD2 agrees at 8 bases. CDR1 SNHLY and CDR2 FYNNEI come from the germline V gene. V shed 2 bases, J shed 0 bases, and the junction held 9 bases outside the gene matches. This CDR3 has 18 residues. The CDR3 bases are TGTGCCAGCAGTGAACCTTTACTAGCGGTCAGCTCCTACAATGAGCAGTTCTTC. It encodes CASSEPLLAVSSYNEQFF.

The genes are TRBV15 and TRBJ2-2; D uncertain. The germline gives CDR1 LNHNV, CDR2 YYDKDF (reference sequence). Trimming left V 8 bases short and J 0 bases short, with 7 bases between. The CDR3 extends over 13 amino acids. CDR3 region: CATGLSNTGELFF. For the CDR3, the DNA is TGTGCCACCGGGCTCTCGAACACCGGGGAGCTGTTTTTT.

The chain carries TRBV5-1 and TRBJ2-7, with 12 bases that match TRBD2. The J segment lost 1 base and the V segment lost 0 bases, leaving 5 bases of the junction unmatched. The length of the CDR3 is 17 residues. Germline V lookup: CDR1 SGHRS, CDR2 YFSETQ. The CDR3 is CASSLGRTSGESYEQYF. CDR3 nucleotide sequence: TGCGCCAGCAGCTTGGGCAGGACTAGCGGGGAATCCTACGAGCAGTACTTC.

The DNA of the CDR3 is TGTGCCAGCAGCCTCTCCTCATTGGATACGCAGTATTTT. Its translation is CASSLSSLDTQYF. J is TRBJ2-3 and V is TRBV7-2; no clear D gene. The germline V gene encodes CDR1 SGHTA and CDR2 FQGNSA. V was shortened by 5 bases and J by 6 bases, with 12 bases between the two germline ends. The length of the CDR3 is 13 residues.

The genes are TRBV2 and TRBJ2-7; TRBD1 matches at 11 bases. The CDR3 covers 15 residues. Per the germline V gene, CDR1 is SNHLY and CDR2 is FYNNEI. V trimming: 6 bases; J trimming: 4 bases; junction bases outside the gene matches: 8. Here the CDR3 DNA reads TGTGCCAGCAGGAGACGGACAGGGGGCCGGTACGAGCAGTACTTC. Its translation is CASRRRTGGRYEQYF.

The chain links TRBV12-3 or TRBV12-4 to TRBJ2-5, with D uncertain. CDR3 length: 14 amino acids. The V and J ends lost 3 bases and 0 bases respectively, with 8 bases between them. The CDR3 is CASSFRTYQETQYF. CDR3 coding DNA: TGTGCCAGCAGTTTCCGGACGTACCAAGAGACCCAGTACTTC.

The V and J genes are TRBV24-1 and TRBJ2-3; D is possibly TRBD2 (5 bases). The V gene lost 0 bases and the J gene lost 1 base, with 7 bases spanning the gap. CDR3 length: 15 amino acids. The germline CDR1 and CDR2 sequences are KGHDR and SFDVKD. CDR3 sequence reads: CATSDLSGGTDTQYF. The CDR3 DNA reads TGTGCCACCAGTGATTTGAGCGGCGGCACAGATACGCAGTATTTT.